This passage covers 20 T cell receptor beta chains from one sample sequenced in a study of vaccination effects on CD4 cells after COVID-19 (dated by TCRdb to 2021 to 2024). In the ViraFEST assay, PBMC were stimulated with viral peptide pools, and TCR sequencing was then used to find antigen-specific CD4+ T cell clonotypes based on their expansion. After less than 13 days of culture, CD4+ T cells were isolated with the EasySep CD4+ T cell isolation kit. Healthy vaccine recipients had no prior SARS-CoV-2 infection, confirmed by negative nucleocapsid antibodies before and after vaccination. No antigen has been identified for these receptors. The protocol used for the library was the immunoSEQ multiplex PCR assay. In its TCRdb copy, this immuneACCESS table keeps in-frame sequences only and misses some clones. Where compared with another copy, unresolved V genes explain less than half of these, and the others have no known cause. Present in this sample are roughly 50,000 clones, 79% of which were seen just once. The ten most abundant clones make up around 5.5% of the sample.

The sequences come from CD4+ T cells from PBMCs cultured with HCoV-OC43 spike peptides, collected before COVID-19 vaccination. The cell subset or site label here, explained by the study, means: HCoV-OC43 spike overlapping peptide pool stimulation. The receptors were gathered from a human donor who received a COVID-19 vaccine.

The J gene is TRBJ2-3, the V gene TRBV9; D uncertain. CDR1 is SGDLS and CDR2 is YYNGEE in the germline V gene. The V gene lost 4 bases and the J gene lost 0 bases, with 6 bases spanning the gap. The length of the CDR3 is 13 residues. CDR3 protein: CASSHGSTDTQYF. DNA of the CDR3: TGTGCCAGCAGCCACGGTAGCACAGATACGCAGTATTTT.

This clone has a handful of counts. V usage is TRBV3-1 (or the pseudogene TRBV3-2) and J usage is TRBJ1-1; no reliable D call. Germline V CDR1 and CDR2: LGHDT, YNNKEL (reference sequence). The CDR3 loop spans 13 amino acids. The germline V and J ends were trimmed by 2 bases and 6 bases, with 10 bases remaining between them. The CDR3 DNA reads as TGTGCCAGCAGCCAATACGGGCGGCCTGAAGCTTTCTTT. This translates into CASSQYGRPEAFF.

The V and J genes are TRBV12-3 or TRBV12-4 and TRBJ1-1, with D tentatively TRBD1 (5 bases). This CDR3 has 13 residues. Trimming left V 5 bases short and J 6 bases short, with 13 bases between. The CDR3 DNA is TGTGCCAGCAGTAATCGGGGACTCTCTGAAGCTTTCTTT. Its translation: CASSNRGLSEAFF.

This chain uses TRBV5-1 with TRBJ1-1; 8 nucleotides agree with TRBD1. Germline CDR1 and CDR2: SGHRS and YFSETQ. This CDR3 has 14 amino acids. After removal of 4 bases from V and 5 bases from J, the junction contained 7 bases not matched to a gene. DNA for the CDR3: TGCGCCAGCAGCCTGCAGGGGGCGAGGACTGAAGCTTTCTTT. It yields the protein CASSLQGARTEAFF.

CDR3 bases: TGCGCCAGCAGCCCCCCGACTAGCGGGCAAAGCACAGATACGCAGTATTTT. It translates to CASSPPTSGQSTDTQYF. This rearrangement joins TRBV5-1 to TRBJ2-3; 10 bases align to TRBD2. Germline V CDR1 and CDR2: SGHRS, YFSETQ. CDR3 length: 17 amino acids. Trimming cost V 4 bases and J 0 bases; bases outside gene matches: 8.

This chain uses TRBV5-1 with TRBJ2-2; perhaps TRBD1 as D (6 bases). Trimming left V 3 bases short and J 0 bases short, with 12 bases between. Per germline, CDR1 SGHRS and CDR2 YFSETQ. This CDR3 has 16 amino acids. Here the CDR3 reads CASSSTGTSNTGELFF. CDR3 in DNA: TGCGCCAGCAGCTCTACCGGGACATCGAACACCGGGGAGCTGTTTTTT.

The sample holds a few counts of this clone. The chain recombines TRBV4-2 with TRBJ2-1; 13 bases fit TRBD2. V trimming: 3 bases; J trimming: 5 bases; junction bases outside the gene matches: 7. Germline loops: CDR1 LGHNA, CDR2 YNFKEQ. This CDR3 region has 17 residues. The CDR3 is CASSHVGLAGDHNEQFF. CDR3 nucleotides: TGTGCCAGCAGCCATGTCGGACTAGCGGGGGACCACAATGAGCAGTTCTTC.

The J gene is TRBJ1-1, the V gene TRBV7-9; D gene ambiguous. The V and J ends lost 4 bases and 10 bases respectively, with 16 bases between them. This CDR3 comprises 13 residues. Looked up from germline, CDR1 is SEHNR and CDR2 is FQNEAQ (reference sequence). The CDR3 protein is CASSSSGVGRAFF. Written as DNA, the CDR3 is TGTGCCAGCAGCTCCTCCGGAGTAGGAAGAGCTTTCTTT. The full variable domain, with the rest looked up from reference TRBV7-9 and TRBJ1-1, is DTGVSQNPRHKITKRGQNVTFRCDPISEHNRLYWYRQTLGQGPEFLTYFQNEAQLEKSRLLSDRFSAERPKGSFSTLEIQRTEQGDSAMYLCASSSSGVGRAFFGQGTRLTVV.

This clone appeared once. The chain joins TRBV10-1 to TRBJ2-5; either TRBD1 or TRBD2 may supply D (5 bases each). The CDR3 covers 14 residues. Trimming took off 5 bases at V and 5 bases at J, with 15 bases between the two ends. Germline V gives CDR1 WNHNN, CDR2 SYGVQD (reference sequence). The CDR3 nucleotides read TGCGCCAGCAGTCGGGACGGCCGCGGGGAGACCCAGTACTTC. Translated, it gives CASSRDGRGETQYF.

CDR3 DNA: TGTGCCAGCCCCCGGACGGAATCCTCTGGGGCCAACGTCCTGACTTTC. This gives the protein CASPRTESSGANVLTF. This chain uses TRBV2 with TRBJ2-6, with D unclear. The CDR3 is made up of 16 amino acids. Germline loops: CDR1 SNHLY, CDR2 FYNNEI. Trimming removed 8 bases from V and 0 bases from J, with 14 bases in between.

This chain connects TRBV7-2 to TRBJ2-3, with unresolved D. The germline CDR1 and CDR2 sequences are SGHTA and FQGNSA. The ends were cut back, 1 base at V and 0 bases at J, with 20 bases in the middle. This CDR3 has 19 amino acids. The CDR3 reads CASSLGPGGSAQSTDTQYF. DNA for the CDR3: TGTGCCAGCAGCTTAGGGCCTGGTGGGTCGGCTCAGAGCACAGATACGCAGTATTTT.

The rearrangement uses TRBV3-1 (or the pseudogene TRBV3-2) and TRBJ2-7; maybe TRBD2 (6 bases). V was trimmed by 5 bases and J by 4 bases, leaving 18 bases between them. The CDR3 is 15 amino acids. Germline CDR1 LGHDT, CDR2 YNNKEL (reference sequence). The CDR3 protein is CASSFFAGIGYEQYV. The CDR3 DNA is TGTGCCAGCAGCTTTTTTGCGGGGATTGGTTACGAGCAGTACGTC.

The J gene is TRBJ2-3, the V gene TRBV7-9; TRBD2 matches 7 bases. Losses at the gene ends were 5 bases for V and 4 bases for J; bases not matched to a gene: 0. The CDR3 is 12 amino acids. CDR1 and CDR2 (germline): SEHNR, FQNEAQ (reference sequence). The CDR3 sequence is CASSGGADTQYF. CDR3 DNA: TGTGCCAGCAGCGGGGGGGCAGATACGCAGTATTTT.

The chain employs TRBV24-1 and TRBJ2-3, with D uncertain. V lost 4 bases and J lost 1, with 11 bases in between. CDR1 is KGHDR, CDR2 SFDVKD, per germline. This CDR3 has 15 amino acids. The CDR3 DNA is TGTGCCACCAGTGAGGGCAGTCTCCGCACAGATACGCAGTATTTT. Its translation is CATSEGSLRTDTQYF.

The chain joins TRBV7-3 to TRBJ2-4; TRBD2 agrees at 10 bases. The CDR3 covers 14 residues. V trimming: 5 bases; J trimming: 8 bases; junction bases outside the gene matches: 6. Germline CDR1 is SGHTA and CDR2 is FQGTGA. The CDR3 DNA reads TGTGCCAGCAGCATTAGCGGGGGGCAGGACATTCAGTACTTC. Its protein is CASSISGGQDIQYF. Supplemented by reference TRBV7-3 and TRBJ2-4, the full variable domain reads GAGVSQTPSNKVTEKGKYVELRCDPISGHTALYWYRQSLGQGPEFLIYFQGTGAADDSGLPNDRFFAVRPEGSVSTLKIQRTERGDSAVYLCASSISGGQDIQYFGAGTRLSVL.

CDR3 in amino acids: CASRDRGGNTIYF. The CDR3 bases are TGTGCCAGCAGGGACAGGGGTGGAAACACCATATATTTT. The genes are TRBV28 and TRBJ1-3, with 9 bases matching TRBD1. Germline V gives CDR1 MDHEN, CDR2 SYDVKM. V shed 6 bases, J shed 3 bases, and the junction held 0 bases outside the gene matches. The CDR3 contains 13 residues.

The chain's CDR3 is CASSLRDATGELFF. Here the CDR3 DNA reads TGTGCCAGCAGCTTACGGGACGCGACCGGGGAGCTGTTTTTT. This sequence joins TRBV11-1 and TRBJ2-2; D is perhaps TRBD1 or TRBD2 (5 bases each). Trimming left V 2 bases short and J 5 bases short, with 9 bases between. This CDR3 comprises 14 residues. The germline CDR1 and CDR2 sequences are SGHAT and FQDESV (reference sequence).

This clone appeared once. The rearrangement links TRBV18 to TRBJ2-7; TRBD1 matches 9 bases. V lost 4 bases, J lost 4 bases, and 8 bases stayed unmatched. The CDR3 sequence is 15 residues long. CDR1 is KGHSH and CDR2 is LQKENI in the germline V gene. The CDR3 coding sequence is TGTGCCAGCTCACTTGGACAGGGGAGAGGGTACGAGCAGTACGTC. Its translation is CASSLGQGRGYEQYV.

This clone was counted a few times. The CDR3, as DNA: TGTGCCAGCAGTTATGGGGATGGCGAGCAGTACGTC. Protein sequence: CASSYGDGEQYV. The chain recombines TRBV6-6 with TRBJ2-7; D gene ambiguous. The CDR3 contains 12 residues. Germline CDR1 MNHNY, CDR2 SVGAGI (reference sequence). With 3 bases removed from V and 6 bases from J, the gap between germline ends came to 9 bases.

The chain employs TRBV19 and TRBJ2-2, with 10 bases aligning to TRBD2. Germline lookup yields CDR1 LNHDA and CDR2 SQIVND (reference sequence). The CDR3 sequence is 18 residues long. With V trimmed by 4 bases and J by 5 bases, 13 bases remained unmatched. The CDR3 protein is CASSTKGALAGSTGELFF. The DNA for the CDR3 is TGTGCCAGTAGTACAAAAGGGGCACTAGCGGGGAGTACCGGGGAGCTGTTTTTT.